This TCR beta chain comes out of a study of T cell responses to AZD1222 COVID-19 vaccine. Study-level information: Whether given at about 4 or about 12 weeks, second doses were pooled. Notes on the study in general: Clonal diversity may have been underestimated, and the donors were mostly white British, with more females than males. Variant regions that are unmutated are reportedly the target of nearly half of spike-specific TCRs.

Only in-frame clones appear in the TCRdb table, and some are missing; sequencing was by immunoSEQ multiplex PCR. The sample gives approximately 110,000 clones, 70% to 85% of which show up once; around 6% is in the top ten. A word on this clone: Its specificity is unknown.

Trimming cost V 1 base and J 8 bases, with 11 bases left between them. Looked up from germline, CDR1 is MGHRA and CDR2 is YSYEKL. CDR3 size: 13 residues. This chain links TRBV4-1 with TRBJ1-2; TRBD1 is a possible D gene (6 bases). The sequences come from peripheral blood, collected on day 0 of AZD1222 vaccination. This clonotype originated in an adult in good health. The CDR3 here is CASSQGSGDGYTF. The CDR3 DNA sequence: TGCGCCAGCAGCCAAGGTTCAGGGGACGGCTACACCTTC.